The T cell receptor beta chain described here comes from a study of metastatic and nonmetastatic thyroid tumors. Turning to the study itself: Patients with malignant and benign thyroid disease provided blood and tumor or nodule tissue, whose repertoires were compared. Study-wide points: Malignant thyroid tumors reportedly had TCR beta diversity that was significantly higher than in benign nodules, in blood and tumor.

This clone was detected ten times or more. Its cognate antigen is unknown. TCRdb re-clonotyped the PCR reads via MiXCR. The sample has 45,000 or so clones, under 20% seen once. Patients underwent thyroid surgery, and none had received any treatment before it. This CDR3 is 18 amino acids long. Germline lookup yields CDR1 LNHDA and CDR2 SQIVND (reference sequence). Trimming removed 6 bases at V and 0 bases at J, with 23 bases between. Sequences were obtained from blood. This TCR derives from a female donor with papillary thyroid cancer or a benign thyroid nodule (not recorded which). Some clones in this sample may be carry-over from other donors' samples. J is TRBJ1-2 and V is TRBV19; D remains unclear. The CDR3 region is CASSPQEAGEASNYGYTF. The CDR3 nucleotides are TGTGCCAGTAGCCCCCAAGAGGCAGGCGAGGCGTCTAACTATGGCTACACCTTC.